A single sample is the source of the 13 T cell receptor beta chains below, sequenced in a study of tumor-infiltrating lymphocytes in primary liver carcinoma. A constant-region primer primed TCR beta cDNA synthesis from roughly 500 ng of total RNA. Slightly modified ARM-PCR with three nested multiplex PCR rounds yielded TCR beta libraries. With TRBV1-TRBV30 forward primers and a C-beta reverse primer, the first two PCR rounds were run for 10 cycles each. Via MiXCR, TCRdb re-called the multiplex PCR reads, giving one row per CDR3 protein. The table includes fewer than 200,000 distinct CDR3 sequences, approximately 80% detected once. The study co-extracted DNA and RNA from 20-30 mg of unsorted bulk tissue. Sequencing used tumor tissue from primary liver carcinoma. These receptor sequences come from a man in his forties with primary liver carcinoma and hepatitis B virus infection.

As to this clonotype: Here the CDR3 omits its conserved ending phenylalanine or tryptophan, so a read error is the likely source. The chain links TRBV29-1 to TRBJ2-2; 7 bases map to TRBD1. CDR1 and CDR2 (germline): SQVTM, ANQGSEA. The CDR3 runs to 14 residues. The CDR3 DNA reads as TGCAACGTCTATGGGACAGTGGGTGGCGTGGAGCTGTTTTAT. Translated: CNVYGTVGGVELFY.

This clonotype has only one observation. A read error is likely, as this CDR3 ends without the conserved phenylalanine or tryptophan. The DNA is omitted, as the CDR3 cannot be located on it reliably, and the CDR3 follows TCRdb's listing. The chain uses TRBV4-2 and TRBJ2-1; the table calls TRBD2, which could not be checked here. CDR1 and CDR2 (germline): LGHNA, YNFKEQ. 19 amino acids form the CDR3, both terminal residues included. CDR3 loop: CVSSQDRTGPAGGPLEQIL.

The chain has TRBV6-6 and TRBJ2-7; the D gene is possibly TRBD2 (6 bases). V lost 7 bases to trimming and J lost 6 bases, with 19 bases between them. Germline-derived CDR1 and CDR2 are MNHNY and SVGAGI (reference sequence). The CDR3 sequence is 14 residues long. CDR3 in DNA: TGTGCCAGCAATCCCCCGACTAGAGGGATCGAGCAGTACTTC. Translated, it gives CASNPPTRGIEQYF.

Note on this clonotype: An end of the junction does not agree with germline; a read error may underlie this. V usage is TRBV11-3 and J usage is TRBJ2-1; D may be TRBD2 (6 bases). Germline CDR1 SGHNT, CDR2 YENEEA. The CDR3 loop spans 17 amino acids. CDR3 DNA sequence: TGTGCCAGCAGCTTAGGGGTTCCGGGACTCCCCCACAATGTGCAGTTCTTC. Encoded protein: CASSLGVPGLPHNVQFF. The variable domain in full, with the rest retrieved from reference TRBV11-3 and TRBJ2-1, is EAGVVQSPRYKIIEKKQPVAFWCNPISGHNTLYWYLQNLGQGPELLIRYENEEAVDDSQLPKDRFSAERLKGVDSTLKIQPAELGDSAVYLCASSLGVPGLPHNVQFFGPGTRLTVL.

Comment on this clonotype: A read error may produce the germline difference seen at one junction end. In DNA, the CDR3 is TGCGCCAGCAGCTGCAATGAGCAGTTCTTC. The encoded protein is CASSCNEQFF. This chain links TRBV6-4 with TRBJ2-1; D is ambiguous. Germline CDR1 and CDR2: MRHNA and SNTAGT. The CDR3 runs 10 residues.

In regard to this clonotype: The junction shows a germline mismatch at one end, possibly a read error. The chain has TRBV6-2 or TRBV6-3 and TRBJ2-7; TRBD2 matches at 8 bases. This CDR3 spans 13 amino acids. Germline values: CDR1 MNHEY, CDR2 SVGEGT. The CDR3 region is CASIGSGNYEQYF. The CDR3, as DNA: TGTGCCAGCATAGGTAGCGGGAACTACGAGCAATACTTC.

This chain connects TRBV9 to TRBJ2-1, with TRBD2 matching over 7 bases. Germline CDR1 is SGDLS and CDR2 is YYNGEE. Trimming at V came to 5 bases and at J to 11 bases, leaving 7 bases not matched to a gene. The CDR3 has 12 amino acids. CDR3 residues: CASSDMTSKQFF. The DNA for the CDR3 is TGTGCCAGCAGTGATATGACTAGCAAGCAGTTCTTC. The complete variable domain, with remaining parts taken from reference TRBV9 and TRBJ2-1, reads DSGVTQTPKHLITATGQRVTLRCSPRSGDLSVYWYQQSLDQGLQFLIQYYNGEERAKGNILERFSAQQFPDLHSELNLSSLELGDSALYFCASSDMTSKQFFGPGTRLTVL.

As for this clonotype: No conserved phenylalanine or tryptophan is present at the end of the CDR3, so a read error is the likely explanation. This chain connects TRBV11-2 to TRBJ2-3; TRBD1 is a possible D gene (5 bases). Trimming stripped 2 bases from V and 12 bases from J, with 18 bases between. CDR3 size: 14 residues. CDR1 and CDR2 (germline): SGHAT, FQNNGV. CDR3 sequence: CASSLNRQGDRQYL. The CDR3 nucleotides read TGTGCCAGCAGCTTAAACCGACAAGGGGATAGACAGTATCTT.

Regarding this clonotype: The conserved closing phenylalanine or tryptophan is absent in this CDR3, likely reflecting a read error. This chain joins TRBV7-2 and TRBJ1-5; no definite D call. Trimming removed 3 bases at V and 6 bases at J, with 9 bases between. The CDR3 spans 13 residues. Looked up from germline, CDR1 is SGHTA and CDR2 is FQGNSA. For the CDR3, the DNA is TGTGCCAGCAGCTTTAGGTCCGGTCAGCCCCAGCATTAT. Protein: CASSFRSGQPQHY.

A word on this clonotype: This may arise from a read error, as a much more abundant clone is one base away. The chain is built from TRBV14 and TRBJ1-1; tentatively, D is TRBD1 (5 bases). The length of the CDR3 is 13 residues. Germline-derived CDR1 and CDR2 are SGHDN and FVKESK. The germline V and J ends were trimmed by 7 bases and 11 bases, with 20 bases remaining between them. CDR3 coding DNA: TGTGCCAGCAACCACCGGGACCTACGGGGGGCTTTCTTT. Translated, it gives CASNHRDLRGAFF. The complete variable domain, with remaining parts taken from reference TRBV14 and TRBJ1-1, reads EAGVTQFPSHSVIEKGQTVTLRCDPISGHDNLYWYRRVMGKEIKFLLHFVKESKQDESGMPNNRFLAERTGGTYSTLKVQPAELEDSGVYFCASNHRDLRGAFFGQGTRLTVV.

Concerning this clonotype: Compared with germline, one end of the junction differs, possibly owing to a read error. The chain couples TRBV6-1 to TRBJ2-7, with unresolved D. Germline V CDR1 and CDR2: MNHNS, SASEGT. The CDR3 extends over 11 amino acids. For the CDR3, the DNA is TGTGCCACCAGCACCCAGTACGAACAGTACTTC. Its translation: CATSTQYEQYF.

This clonotype was detected ten times or more. The V call is TRBV5-4, the J call TRBJ2-3, with D unresolved. The CDR3 extends over 12 amino acids. Germline loops: CDR1 SGHNT, CDR2 YYREEE (reference sequence). The ends were cut back, 1 base at V and 0 bases at J, with 0 bases in the middle. CDR3 in DNA: TGTGCCAGCAGCTTGAGCACAGATACGCAGTATTTT. It encodes CASSLSTDTQYF. Full variable domain (missing parts from reference TRBV5-4 and TRBJ2-3): ETGVTQSPTHLIKTRGQQVTLRCSSQSGHNTVSWYQQALGQGPQFIFQYYREEENGRGNFPPRFSGLQFPNYSSELNVNALELDDSALYLCASSLSTDTQYFGPGTRLTVL.

This clonotype has only a few counts. The gene calls are TRBV6-1 and TRBJ2-7; 8 bases match TRBD1. Germline V CDR1 and CDR2: MNHNS, SASEGT. Trimming removed 8 bases from V and 2 bases from J; junction bases left unmatched: 8. The CDR3 consists of 14 residues. The CDR3 sequence: CASCTGTGPYEQYF. The CDR3 coding sequence is TGTGCCAGCTGTACCGGGACAGGCCCCTACGAGCAGTACTTC.